This T cell receptor (beta chain) emerged from a study of response to subunit inactivated influenza vaccine. Trimming cost V 3 bases and J 8 bases, with 11 bases left between them. This CDR3 has 13 amino acids. CDR1 is SGHTA, CDR2 FQGTGA, per germline. TCRdb reprocessed the RT-PCR reads with MiXCR, giving one entry per CDR3 protein. The sample contains about 240,000 distinct CDR3 sequences, 12% of which appear only once. Sequenced material: non-naive T cells sorted from PBMCs, taken approximately 15 days before vaccination. The receptor's source is a man aged 45-60 years who received an inactivated influenza vaccine. The chain uses TRBV7-3 and TRBJ2-1, with D maybe TRBD2 (5 bases). The CDR3 region is CASSFITSHEQFF. In nucleotides, the CDR3 is TGTGCCAGCAGCTTTATCACTAGTCATGAGCAGTTCTTC.